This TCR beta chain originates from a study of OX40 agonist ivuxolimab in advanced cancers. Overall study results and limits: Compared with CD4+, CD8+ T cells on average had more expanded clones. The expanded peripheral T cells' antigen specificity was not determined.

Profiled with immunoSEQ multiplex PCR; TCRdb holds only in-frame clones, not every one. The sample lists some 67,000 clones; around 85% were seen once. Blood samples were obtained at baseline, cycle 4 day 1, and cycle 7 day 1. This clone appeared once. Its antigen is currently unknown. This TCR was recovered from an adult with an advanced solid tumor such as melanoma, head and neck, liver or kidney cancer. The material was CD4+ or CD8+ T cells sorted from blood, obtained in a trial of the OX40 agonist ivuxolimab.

CDR3 sequence: CASSLYRGTYTF. The CDR3 region has the DNA TGTGCCAGCAGCCTTTACAGGGGAACCTACACCTTC. This rearrangement joins TRBV11-1 to TRBJ1-2, with 7 bases fitting TRBD1. The trim removed 5 bases at V and 10 bases at J, leaving 7 bases unmatched. Germline CDR1 and CDR2: SGHAT and FQDESV (reference sequence). The CDR3 is 12 amino acids.